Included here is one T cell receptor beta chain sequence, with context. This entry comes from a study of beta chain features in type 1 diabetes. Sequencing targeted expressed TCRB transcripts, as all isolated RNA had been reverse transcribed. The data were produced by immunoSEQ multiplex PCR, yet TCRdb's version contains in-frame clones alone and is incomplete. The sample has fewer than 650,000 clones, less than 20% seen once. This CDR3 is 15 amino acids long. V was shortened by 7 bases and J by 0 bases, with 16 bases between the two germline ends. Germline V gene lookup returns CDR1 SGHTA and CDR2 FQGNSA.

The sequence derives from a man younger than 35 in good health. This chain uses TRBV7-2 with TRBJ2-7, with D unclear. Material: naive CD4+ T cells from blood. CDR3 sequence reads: CASTAPSALSYEQYF. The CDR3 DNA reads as TGTGCCAGCACCGCCCCGAGCGCCCTCTCCTACGAGCAGTACTTC.